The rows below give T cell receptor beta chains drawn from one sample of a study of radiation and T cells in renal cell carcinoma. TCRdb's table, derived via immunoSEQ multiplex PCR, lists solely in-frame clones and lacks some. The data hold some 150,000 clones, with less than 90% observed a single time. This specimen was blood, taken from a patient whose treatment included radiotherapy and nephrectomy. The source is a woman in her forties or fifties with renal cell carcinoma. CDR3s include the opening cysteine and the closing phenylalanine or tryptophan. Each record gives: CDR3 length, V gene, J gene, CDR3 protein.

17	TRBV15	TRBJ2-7	CATSRETGRGEVYEQYF
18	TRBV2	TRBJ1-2	CASSEALRRKITNYGYTF
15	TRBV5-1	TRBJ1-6	CASSLEGARDSPLHF
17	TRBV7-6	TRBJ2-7	CASSLASSRTGSYEQYF
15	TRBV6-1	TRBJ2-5	CAYSIETGLQETQYF
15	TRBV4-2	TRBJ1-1	CASSQGGLLNTEAFF
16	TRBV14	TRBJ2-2	CASSQFTGTNTGELFF
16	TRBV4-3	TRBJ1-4	CASSQGTGGANEKLFF
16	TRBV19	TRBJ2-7	CASSISSGTSGNEQYF
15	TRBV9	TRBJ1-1	CASSVDPQVNTEAFF
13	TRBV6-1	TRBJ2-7	CASSEENLGRTFF
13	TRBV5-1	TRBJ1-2	CASRTGDADGYTF
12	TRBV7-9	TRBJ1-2	CASSLGQRGYTF
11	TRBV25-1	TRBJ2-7	CASSGGYEQYF
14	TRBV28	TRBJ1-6	CASSLRGSDSPLHF
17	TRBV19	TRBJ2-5	CASSIDHGTGGEETQYF
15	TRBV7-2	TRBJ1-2	CASSLTDRGLVGYTF
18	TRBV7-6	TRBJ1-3	CASSLGGLGGSSGNTIYF
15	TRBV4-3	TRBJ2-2	CASSPGLGNTGELFF
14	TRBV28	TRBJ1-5	CASSSPGREQPQHF
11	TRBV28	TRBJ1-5	CASSRGQPQHF
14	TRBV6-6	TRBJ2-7	CASSYARVRDEQYF
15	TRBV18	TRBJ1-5	CASSPTGVSNQPQHF
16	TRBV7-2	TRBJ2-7	CASSPPAGTVTYEQYF
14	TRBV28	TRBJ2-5	CASSFLPARETQYF
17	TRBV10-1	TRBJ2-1	CASSDGLAGGPDNEQFF
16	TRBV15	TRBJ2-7	CATSRGASGSSYEQYF
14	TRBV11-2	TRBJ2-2	CASSLGRVTGELFF
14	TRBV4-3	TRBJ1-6	CASSQDWPGSPLHF
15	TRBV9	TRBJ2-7	CASSLSGTGEYEQYF
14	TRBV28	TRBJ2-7	CASSLPGLVNEQYF
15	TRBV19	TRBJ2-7	CASSIEAGDSYEQYF
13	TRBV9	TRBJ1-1	CASSVGMNTEAFF
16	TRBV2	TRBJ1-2	CASSTPPPGGSYGYTF
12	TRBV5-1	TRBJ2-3	CASSFGTDTQYF
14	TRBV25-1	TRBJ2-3	CASSLRVKEDTQYF
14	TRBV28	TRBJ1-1	CASRRGGTNTEAFF
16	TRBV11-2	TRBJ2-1	CASSLEQVSSYNEQFF
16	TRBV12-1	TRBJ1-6	CASSCRGPLYNSPLHF
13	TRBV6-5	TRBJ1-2	CASSPLGTYGYTF
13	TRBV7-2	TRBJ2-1	CASSLAGGEEQFF
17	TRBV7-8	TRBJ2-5	CASSLSFRRSGRETQYF